The source of this TCR beta chain is a study of blood T cell repertoires in COVID-19. As for the study in general: Collection of acute and convalescent COVID-19 samples took place in the United States, Italy and Spain.

The CDR3 sequence is 18 residues long. The V gene end was trimmed by 2 bases and the J gene end by 0 bases; junction bases not matched to a gene: 4. Germline V gene data show CDR1 as SGHTA and CDR2 as FQGTGA. Authors' data handling: How many nucleated cells were present was estimated from reference gene primer amplification. Repertoires were generated with immunoSEQ multiplex PCR, while TCRdb's copy carries only in-frame clones and drops some. D and trimming come from the DNA, and the V and J calls and clone size come from that table. The table has about 140,000 clones, approximately 82% seen once. The chain has TRBV7-3 and TRBJ2-3, with TRBD2 identical over 14 bases. Sequencing was performed on peripheral blood. The sequence was obtained from a man in his sixties who had recovered from COVID-19. CDR3 amino acids: CASSLSGLAGVSTDTQYF. CDR3 bases: TGTGCCAGCAGCTTATCGGGACTAGCGGGAGTAAGCACAGATACGCAGTATTTT.